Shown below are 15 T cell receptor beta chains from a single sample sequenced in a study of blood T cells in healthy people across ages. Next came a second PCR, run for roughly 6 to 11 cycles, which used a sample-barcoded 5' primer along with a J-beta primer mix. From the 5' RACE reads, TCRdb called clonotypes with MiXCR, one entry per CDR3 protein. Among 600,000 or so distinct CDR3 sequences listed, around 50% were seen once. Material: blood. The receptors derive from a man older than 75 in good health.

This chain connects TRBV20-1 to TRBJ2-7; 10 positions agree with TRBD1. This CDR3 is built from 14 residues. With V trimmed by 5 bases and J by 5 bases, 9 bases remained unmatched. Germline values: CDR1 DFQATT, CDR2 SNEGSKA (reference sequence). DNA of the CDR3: TGCAGTGCTTCTCCGGGACAGGGGAGCCACGAGCAGTACTTC. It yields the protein CSASPGQGSHEQYF.

For the CDR3, the DNA is TGTGCCAGCAGCCAAGTGAGGGGAGCCTACGAGCAGTACTTC. Residues: CASSQVRGAYEQYF. The chain carries TRBV14 and TRBJ2-7; D possibly uses TRBD1 or TRBD2 (5 bases each). Between the trimmed V and J ends, which lost 1 base and 2 bases, there was a span of 9 bases. Germline CDR1 is SGHDN and CDR2 is FVKESK. The CDR3 extends over 14 amino acids.

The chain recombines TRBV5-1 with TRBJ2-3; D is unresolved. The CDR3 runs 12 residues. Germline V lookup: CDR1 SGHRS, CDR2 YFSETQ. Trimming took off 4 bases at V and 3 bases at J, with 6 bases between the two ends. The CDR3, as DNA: TGCGCCAGCAGCGTAATTACAGATACGCAGTATTTT. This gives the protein CASSVITDTQYF. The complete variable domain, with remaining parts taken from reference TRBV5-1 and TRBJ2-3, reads KAGVTQTPRYLIKTRGQQVTLSCSPISGHRSVSWYQQTPGQGLQFLFEYFSETQRNKGNFPGRFSGRQFSNSRSEMNVSTLELGDSALYLCASSVITDTQYFGPGTRLTVL.

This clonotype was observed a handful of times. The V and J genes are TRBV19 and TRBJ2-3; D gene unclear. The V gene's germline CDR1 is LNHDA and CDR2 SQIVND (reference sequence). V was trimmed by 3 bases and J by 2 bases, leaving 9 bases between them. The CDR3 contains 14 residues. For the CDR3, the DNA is TGTGCCAGTAGTATGCTTCAATACACAGATACGCAGTATTTT. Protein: CASSMLQYTDTQYF.

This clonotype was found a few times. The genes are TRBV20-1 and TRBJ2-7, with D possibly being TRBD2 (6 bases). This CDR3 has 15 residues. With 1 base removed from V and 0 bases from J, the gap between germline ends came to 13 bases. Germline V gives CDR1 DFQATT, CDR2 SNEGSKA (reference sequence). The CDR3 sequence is CSARAGEVSSYEQYF. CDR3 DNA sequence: TGCAGTGCTAGAGCCGGGGAGGTGAGCTCCTACGAGCAGTACTTC.

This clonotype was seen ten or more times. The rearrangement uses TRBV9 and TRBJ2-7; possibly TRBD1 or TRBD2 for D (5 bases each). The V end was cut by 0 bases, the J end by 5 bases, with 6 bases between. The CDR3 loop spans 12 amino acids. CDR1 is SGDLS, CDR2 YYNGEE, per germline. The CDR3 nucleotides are TGTGCCAGCAGCGTAGGAGGGGACGAGCAGTACTTC. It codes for CASSVGGDEQYF.

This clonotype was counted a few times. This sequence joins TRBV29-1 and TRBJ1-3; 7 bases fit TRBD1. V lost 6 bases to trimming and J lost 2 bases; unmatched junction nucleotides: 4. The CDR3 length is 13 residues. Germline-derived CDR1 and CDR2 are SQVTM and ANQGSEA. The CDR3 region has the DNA TGCAGCGTAATAGGGACAGCTGGAAACACCATATATTTT. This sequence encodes CSVIGTAGNTIYF.

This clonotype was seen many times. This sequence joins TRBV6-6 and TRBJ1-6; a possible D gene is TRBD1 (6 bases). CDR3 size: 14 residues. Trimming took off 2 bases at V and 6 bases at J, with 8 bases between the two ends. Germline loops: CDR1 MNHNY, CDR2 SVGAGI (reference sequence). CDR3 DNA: TGTGCCAGCAGTTACGCGGACAGTAATTCACCCCTCCACTTT. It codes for CASSYADSNSPLHF.

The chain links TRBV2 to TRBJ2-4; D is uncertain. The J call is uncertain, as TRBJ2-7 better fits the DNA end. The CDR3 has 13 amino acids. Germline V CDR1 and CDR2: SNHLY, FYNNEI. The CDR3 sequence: CASSEGRAYEQYF. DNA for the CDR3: TGTGCCAGCAGTGAGGGCCGAGCCTACGAGCAGTACTTC.

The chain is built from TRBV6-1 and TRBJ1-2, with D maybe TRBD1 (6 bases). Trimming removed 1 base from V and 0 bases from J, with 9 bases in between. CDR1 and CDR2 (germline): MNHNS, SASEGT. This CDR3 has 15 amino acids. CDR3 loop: CASSEGGGANYGYTF. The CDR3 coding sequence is TGTGCCAGCAGTGAAGGAGGGGGAGCTAACTATGGCTACACCTTC.

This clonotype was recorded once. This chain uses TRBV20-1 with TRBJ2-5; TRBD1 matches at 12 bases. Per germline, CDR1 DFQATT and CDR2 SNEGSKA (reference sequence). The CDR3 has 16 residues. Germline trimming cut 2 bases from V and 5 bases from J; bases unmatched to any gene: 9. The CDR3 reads CSARQAGTGGFETQYF. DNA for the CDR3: TGCAGTGCTAGACAGGCCGGGACAGGGGGCTTTGAGACCCAGTACTTC.

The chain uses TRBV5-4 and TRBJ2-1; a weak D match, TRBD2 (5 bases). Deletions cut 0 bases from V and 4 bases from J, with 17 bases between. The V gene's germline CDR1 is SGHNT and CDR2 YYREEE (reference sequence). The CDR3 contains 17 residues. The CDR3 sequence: CASSLEGASGAYNEQFF. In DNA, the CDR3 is TGTGCCAGCAGCTTGGAGGGTGCAAGCGGAGCTTACAATGAGCAGTTCTTC.

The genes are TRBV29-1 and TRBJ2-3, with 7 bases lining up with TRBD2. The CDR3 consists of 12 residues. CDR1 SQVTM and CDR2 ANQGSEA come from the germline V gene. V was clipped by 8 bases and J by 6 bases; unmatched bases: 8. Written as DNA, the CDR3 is TGCAGCTTCGCGGGGGTTCAGGATACGCAGTATTTT. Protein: CSFAGVQDTQYF.

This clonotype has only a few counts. CDR3 nucleotide sequence: TGTGCCAGCAGCATACACCTCGGGGGGCAAGAGACCCAGTACTTC. This encodes CASSIHLGGQETQYF. V and J are TRBV7-9 and TRBJ2-5, with 7 positions matching TRBD2. Germline V CDR1 and CDR2: SEHNR, FQNEAQ (reference sequence). Unmatched junction bases numbered 8, after V lost 5 bases and J lost 2 bases. There are 15 residues in the CDR3.

In DNA, the CDR3 is TGTGCCAGCAGTTTAGCCAGGGTTAACGGGGAGCTGTTTTTT. It encodes CASSLARVNGELFF. This chain joins TRBV12-3 or TRBV12-4 and TRBJ2-2; possible D gene TRBD1, 5 bases. Trimming left V 0 bases short and J 7 bases short, with 9 bases between. The CDR3 loop spans 14 amino acids.